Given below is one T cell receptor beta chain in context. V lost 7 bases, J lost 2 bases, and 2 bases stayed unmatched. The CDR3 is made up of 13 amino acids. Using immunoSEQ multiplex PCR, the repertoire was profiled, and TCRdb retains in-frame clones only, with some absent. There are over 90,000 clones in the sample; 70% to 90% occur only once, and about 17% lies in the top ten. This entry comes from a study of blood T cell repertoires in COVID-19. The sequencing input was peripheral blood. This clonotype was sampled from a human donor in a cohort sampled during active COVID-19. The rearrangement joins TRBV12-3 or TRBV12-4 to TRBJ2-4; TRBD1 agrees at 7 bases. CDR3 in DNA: TGTGCCAGCACGACAGGGACCAAAAACATTCAGTACTTC. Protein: CASTTGTKNIQYF.